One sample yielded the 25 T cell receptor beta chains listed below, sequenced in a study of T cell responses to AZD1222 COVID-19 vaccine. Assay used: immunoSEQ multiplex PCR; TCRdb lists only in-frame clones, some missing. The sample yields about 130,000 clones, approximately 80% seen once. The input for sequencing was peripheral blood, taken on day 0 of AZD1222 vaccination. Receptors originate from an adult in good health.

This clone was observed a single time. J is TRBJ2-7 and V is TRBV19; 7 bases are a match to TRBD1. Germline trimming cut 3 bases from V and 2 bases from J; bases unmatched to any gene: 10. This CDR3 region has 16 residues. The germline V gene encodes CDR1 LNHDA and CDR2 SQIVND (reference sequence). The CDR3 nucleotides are TGTGCCAGTAGTATTAGTGCCGGGACAGCAACCTACGAGCAGTACTTC. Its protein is CASSISAGTATYEQYF.

The CDR3 DNA is TGTGCCAGCAGCTTTTATCGACCAGGTACATCGTCTGAGCAGTACTTC. Translating gives CASSFYRPGTSSEQYF. V and J are TRBV7-9 and TRBJ2-7; D remains ambiguous. Germline CDR1 and CDR2: SEHNR and FQNEAQ (reference sequence). The CDR3 runs to 16 residues. Trimming shortened V by 3 bases and J by 7 bases, and 22 bases separated the two germline ends.

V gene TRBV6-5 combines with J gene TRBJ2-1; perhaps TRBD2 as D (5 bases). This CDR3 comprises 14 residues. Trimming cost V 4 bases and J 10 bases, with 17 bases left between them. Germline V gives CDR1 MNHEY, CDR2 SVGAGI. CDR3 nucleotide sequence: TGTGCCAGCAGTTTGGGAGACGGTTCGGGGGAGCAGTTCTTC. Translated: CASSLGDGSGEQFF.

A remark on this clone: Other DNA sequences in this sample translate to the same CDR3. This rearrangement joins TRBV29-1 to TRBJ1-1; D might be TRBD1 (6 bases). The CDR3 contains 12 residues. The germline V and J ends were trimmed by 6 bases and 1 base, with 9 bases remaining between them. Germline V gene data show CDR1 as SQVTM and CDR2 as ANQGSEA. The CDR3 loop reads CSVVRGNTEAFF. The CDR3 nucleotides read TGCAGCGTCGTCAGGGGGAACACTGAAGCTTTCTTT. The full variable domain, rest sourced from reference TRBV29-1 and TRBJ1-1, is SAVISQKPSRDICQRGTSLTIQCQVDSQVTMMFWYRQQPGQSLTLIATANQGSEATYESGFVIDKFPISRPNLTFSTLTVSNMSPEDSSIYLCSVVRGNTEAFFGQGTRLTVV.

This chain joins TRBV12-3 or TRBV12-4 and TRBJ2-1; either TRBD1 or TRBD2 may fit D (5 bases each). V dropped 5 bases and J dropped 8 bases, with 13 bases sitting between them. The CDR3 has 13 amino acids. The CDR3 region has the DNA TGTGCCAGCAGTGGGGACGCGAGGGATGAGCAGTTCTTC. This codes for CASSGDARDEQFF.

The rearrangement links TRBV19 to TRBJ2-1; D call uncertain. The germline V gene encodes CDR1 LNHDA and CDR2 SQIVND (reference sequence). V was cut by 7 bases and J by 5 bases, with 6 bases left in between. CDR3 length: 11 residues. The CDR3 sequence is CASMENNEQFF. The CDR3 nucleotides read TGTGCCAGTATGGAAAACAATGAGCAGTTCTTC. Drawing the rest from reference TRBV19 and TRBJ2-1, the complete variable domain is DGGITQSPKYLFRKEGQNVTLSCEQNLNHDAMYWYRQDPGQGLRLIYYSQIVNDFQKGDIAEGYSVSREKKESFPLTVTSAQKNPTAFYLCASMENNEQFFGPGTRLTVL.

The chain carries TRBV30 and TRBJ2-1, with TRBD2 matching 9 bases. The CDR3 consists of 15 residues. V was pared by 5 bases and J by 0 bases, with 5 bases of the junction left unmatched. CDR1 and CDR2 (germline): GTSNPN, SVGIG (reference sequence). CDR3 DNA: TGTGCCTGGGGGGTTAGCGGGGGCTCCTACAATGAGCAGTTCTTC. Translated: CAWGVSGGSYNEQFF.

In DNA form, the CDR3 reads TGTGCCAGCACCCTCCGTAGGGGGTACCAAGAGACCCAGTACTTC. It is translated as CASTLRRGYQETQYF. J is TRBJ2-5 and V is TRBV13; TRBD1 might be the D (6 bases). Looked up from germline, CDR1 is PRHDT and CDR2 is FYEKMQ (reference sequence). The CDR3 runs to 15 residues. Trimming stripped 7 bases from V and 0 bases from J, with 15 bases between.

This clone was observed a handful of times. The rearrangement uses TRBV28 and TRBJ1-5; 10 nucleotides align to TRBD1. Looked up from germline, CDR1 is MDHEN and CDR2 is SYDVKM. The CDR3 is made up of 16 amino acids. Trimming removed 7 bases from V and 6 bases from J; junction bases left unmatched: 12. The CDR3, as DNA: TGTGCCAGCATGCGAAGACAGGGGGCGCTTCCTCAGCCCCAGCATTTT. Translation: CASMRRQGALPQPQHF.

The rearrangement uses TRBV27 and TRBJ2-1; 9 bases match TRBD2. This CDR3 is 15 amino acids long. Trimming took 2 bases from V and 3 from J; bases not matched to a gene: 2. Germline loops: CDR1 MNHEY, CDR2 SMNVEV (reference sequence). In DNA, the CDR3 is TGTGCCAGCAGTTTACTAGCGGGGATCTACAATGAGCAGTTCTTC. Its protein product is CASSLLAGIYNEQFF.

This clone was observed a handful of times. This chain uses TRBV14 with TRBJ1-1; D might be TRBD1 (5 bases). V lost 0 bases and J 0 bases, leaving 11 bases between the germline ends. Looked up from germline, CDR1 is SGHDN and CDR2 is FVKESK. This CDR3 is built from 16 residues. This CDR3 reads CASSQDRGVVNTEAFF. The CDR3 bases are TGTGCCAGCAGCCAAGATCGGGGGGTAGTGAACACTGAAGCTTTCTTT.

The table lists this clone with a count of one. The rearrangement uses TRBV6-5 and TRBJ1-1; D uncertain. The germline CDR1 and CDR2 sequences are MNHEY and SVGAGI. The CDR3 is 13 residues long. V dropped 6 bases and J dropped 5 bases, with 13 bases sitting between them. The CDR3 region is CASRVRGATEAFF. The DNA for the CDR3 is TGTGCCAGCAGAGTCCGGGGAGCGACTGAAGCTTTCTTT.

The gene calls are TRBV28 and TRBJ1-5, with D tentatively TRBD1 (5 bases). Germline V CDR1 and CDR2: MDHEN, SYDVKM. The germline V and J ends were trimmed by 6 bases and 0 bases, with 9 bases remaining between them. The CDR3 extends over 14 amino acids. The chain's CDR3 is CASSGGDSNQPQHF. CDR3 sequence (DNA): TGTGCCAGCAGCGGAGGGGATAGCAATCAGCCCCAGCATTTT.

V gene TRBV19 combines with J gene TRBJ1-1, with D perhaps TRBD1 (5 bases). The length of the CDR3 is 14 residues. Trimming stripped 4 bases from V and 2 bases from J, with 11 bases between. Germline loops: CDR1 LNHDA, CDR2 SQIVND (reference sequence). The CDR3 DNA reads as TGTGCCAGTAGTAAAGACAGTTTCAACACTGAAGCTTTCTTT. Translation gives CASSKDSFNTEAFF.

CDR3 DNA sequence: TGCGCCAGCAGCTCTACACGAGGACAGGGGATCGGCTACACCTTC. It translates to CASSSTRGQGIGYTF. The gene calls are TRBV5-1 and TRBJ1-2, with 9 bases fitting TRBD1. The CDR3 is 15 amino acids. Germline V lookup: CDR1 SGHRS, CDR2 YFSETQ. With 3 bases clipped from V and 8 bases from J, the junction kept 11 bases outside the gene matches.

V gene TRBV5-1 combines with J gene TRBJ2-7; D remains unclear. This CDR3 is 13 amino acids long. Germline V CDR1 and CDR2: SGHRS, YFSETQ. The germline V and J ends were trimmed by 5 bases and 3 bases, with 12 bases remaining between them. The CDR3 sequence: CASSQELLYEQYF. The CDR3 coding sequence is TGCGCCAGCAGTCAGGAACTTCTCTACGAGCAGTACTTC. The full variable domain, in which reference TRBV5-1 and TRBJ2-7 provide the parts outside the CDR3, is KAGVTQTPRYLIKTRGQQVTLSCSPISGHRSVSWYQQTPGQGLQFLFEYFSETQRNKGNFPGRFSGRQFSNSRSEMNVSTLELGDSALYLCASSQELLYEQYFGPGTRLTVT.

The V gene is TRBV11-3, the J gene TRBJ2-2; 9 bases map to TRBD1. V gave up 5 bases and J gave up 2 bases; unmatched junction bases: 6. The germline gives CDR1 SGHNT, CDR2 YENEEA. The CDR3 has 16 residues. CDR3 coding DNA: TGTGCCAGCAGCCCCCGGGGACAGGGTAACACCGGGGAGCTGTTTTTT. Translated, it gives CASSPRGQGNTGELFF.

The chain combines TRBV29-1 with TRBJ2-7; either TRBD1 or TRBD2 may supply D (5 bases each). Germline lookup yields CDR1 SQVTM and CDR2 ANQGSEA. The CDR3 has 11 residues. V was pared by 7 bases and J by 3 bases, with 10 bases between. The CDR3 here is CSAGRNYEQYF. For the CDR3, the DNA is TGCAGCGCGGGGCGAAACTACGAGCAGTACTTC.

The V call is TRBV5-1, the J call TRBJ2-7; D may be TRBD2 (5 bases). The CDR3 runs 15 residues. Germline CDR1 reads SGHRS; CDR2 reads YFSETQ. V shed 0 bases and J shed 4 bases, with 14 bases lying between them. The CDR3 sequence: CASSLDRPAGYEQYF. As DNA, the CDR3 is TGCGCCAGCAGCTTGGATCGGCCCGCGGGTTACGAGCAGTACTTC.

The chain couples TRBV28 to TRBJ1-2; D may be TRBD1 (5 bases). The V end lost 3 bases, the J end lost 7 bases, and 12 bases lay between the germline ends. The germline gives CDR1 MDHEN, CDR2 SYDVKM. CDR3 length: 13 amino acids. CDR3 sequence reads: CASSFAGSAGYTF. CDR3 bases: TGTGCCAGCAGTTTCGCAGGGTCCGCTGGCTACACCTTC.

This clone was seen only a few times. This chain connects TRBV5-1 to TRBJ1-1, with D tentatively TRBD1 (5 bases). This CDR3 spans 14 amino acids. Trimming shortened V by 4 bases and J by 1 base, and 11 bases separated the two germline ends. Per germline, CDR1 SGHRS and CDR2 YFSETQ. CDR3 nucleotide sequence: TGCGCCAGCAGCCACATTCAGGGGAACACTGAAGCTTTCTTT. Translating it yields CASSHIQGNTEAFF. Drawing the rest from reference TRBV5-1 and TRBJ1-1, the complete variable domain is KAGVTQTPRYLIKTRGQQVTLSCSPISGHRSVSWYQQTPGQGLQFLFEYFSETQRNKGNFPGRFSGRQFSNSRSEMNVSTLELGDSALYLCASSHIQGNTEAFFGQGTRLTVV.

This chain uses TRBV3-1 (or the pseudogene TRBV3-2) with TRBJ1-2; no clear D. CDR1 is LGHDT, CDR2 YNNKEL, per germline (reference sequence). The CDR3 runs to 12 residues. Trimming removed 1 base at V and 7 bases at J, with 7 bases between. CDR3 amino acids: CASSQGEGGYTF. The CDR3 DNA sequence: TGTGCCAGCAGCCAAGGGGAGGGTGGCTACACCTTC.

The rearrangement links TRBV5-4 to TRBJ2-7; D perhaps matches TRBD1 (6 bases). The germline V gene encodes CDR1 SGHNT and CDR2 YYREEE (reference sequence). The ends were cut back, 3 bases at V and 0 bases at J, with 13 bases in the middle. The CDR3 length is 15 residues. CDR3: CASSSGMDSSYEQYF. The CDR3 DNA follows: TGTGCCAGCAGCTCAGGAATGGACAGCTCCTACGAGCAGTACTTC.

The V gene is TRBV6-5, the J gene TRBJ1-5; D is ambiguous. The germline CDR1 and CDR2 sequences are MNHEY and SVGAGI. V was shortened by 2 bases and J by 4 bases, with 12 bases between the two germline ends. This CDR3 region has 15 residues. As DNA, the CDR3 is TGTGCCAGCAGTTACAGGGCAAATAGTAATCAGCCCCAGCATTTT. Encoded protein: CASSYRANSNQPQHF.

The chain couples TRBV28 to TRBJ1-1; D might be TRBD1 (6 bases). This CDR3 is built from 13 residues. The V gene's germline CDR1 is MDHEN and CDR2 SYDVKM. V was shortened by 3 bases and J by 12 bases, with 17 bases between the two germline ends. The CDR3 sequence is CASSFLPGHRSFF. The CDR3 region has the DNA TGTGCCAGCAGTTTTCTACCGGGACACAGGTCTTTCTTT.